Following are 14 T cell receptor beta chains from one sample sequenced in a study of identical twins (dated by TCRdb to between 2015 and 2016). The method behind the library was 5' RACE. Instrument used: Illumina HiSeq 2000. TCRdb reprocessed the public reads (quality trimming at Q25 with fastp, clone calling with MiXCR) and kept in-frame beta chains. CDR3 protein duplicates are merged, each entry listing the most common genes and DNA. The sample data list about 300,000 distinct CDR3 sequences, and roughly 12% of these were observed just once. The ten largest make up 6% to 9% of the sample. This same sample was also taken into another study, of yellow fever vaccine responses in identical twins.

Sample: CD8+ T cells sorted from blood. These receptors originate from a woman under 30 in good health.

Turning to this clonotype: The germline gene is not matched at one end of the junction; a read error may be the cause. This chain connects TRBV3-1 to TRBJ2-1; D gene uncertain. In germline, CDR1 is LGHDT, CDR2 YNNKEL (reference sequence). This CDR3 region has 18 residues. This CDR3 reads CTSSTDMGGPSSYNEQFF. CDR3 coding DNA: TGTACCAGCAGTACCGATATGGGCGGCCCAAGCTCCTACAATGAGCAGTTCTTC.

This clonotype showed up many times. The chain links TRBV4-1 to TRBJ2-1; D is ambiguous. Per the germline V gene, CDR1 is MGHRA and CDR2 is YSYEKL. The CDR3 is 13 residues long. Trimming took off 0 bases at V and 7 bases at J, with 7 bases between the two ends. CDR3 sequence reads: CASSQEGINEQFF. CDR3 nucleotide sequence: TGCGCCAGCAGCCAAGAGGGTATTAATGAGCAGTTCTTC.

In this sample, this clonotype turned up a few times. Here the CDR3 reads CASSYGGRNEQFF. As DNA, the CDR3 is TGTGCCAGCAGTTACGGGGGACGCAATGAGCAGTTCTTC. This chain connects TRBV6-5 to TRBJ2-1; D tentatively reads TRBD1 or TRBD2 (5 bases each). V dropped 2 bases and J dropped 6 bases, with 8 bases sitting between them. CDR1 and CDR2 from the germline V gene are MNHEY and SVGAGI. There are 13 residues in the CDR3.

This clonotype was seen a few times. The chain uses TRBV29-1 and TRBJ1-3; D is unresolved. The germline V gene encodes CDR1 SQVTM and CDR2 ANQGSEA. This CDR3 is 11 amino acids long. V was trimmed by 5 bases and J by 4 bases, leaving 6 bases between them. This CDR3 is CSVYSGNTIYF. DNA for the CDR3: TGCAGCGTTTATTCCGGAAACACCATATATTTT. Drawing the rest from reference TRBV29-1 and TRBJ1-3, the complete variable domain is SAVISQKPSRDICQRGTSLTIQCQVDSQVTMMFWYRQQPGQSLTLIATANQGSEATYESGFVIDKFPISRPNLTFSTLTVSNMSPEDSSIYLCSVYSGNTIYFGEGSWLTVV.

The CDR3 bases are TGCAGCGTAGGAACTAGCGGGAGTGATTGGAATGAGCAGTTCTTC. Translation: CSVGTSGSDWNEQFF. This chain uses TRBV29-1 with TRBJ2-1; 11 bases line up with TRBD2. V was clipped by 6 bases and J by 7 bases; unmatched bases: 11. The germline V gene has CDR1 SQVTM and CDR2 ANQGSEA. CDR3 length: 15 residues.

This clonotype was counted a few times. This chain joins TRBV12-3 or TRBV12-4 and TRBJ2-1; TRBD2 matches at 9 bases. V shed 0 bases and J 8 bases; nucleotides not matched to a gene: 8. The CDR3 extends over 16 amino acids. The CDR3 DNA is TGTGCCAGCAGTTTAGCGGTCCTAGCGGGGAATGATGAGCAGTTCTTC. Its protein product is CASSLAVLAGNDEQFF.

This clonotype turned up a few times. The gene calls are TRBV19 and TRBJ2-7; D is perhaps TRBD1 (6 bases). This CDR3 region has 15 residues. The V and J ends lost 3 bases and 3 bases respectively, with 15 bases between them. Germline assignment: CDR1 LNHDA and CDR2 SQIVND (reference sequence). The CDR3 sequence: CASSIPGHPDYEQYV. The CDR3 region has the DNA TGTGCCAGTAGTATCCCGGGACACCCGGACTACGAGCAGTACGTC.

The V and J genes are TRBV7-6 and TRBJ2-1; TRBD2 might be the D (5 bases). The CDR3 has 17 residues. CDR1 and CDR2 from the germline V gene are SGHVS and FNYEAQ. Trimming cost V 0 bases and J 6 bases, with 18 bases left between them. In DNA form, the CDR3 reads TGTGCCAGCAGCTTAGCAAGCGGCCTAGGCCCTTCCAATGAGCAGTTCTTC. It yields the protein CASSLASGLGPSNEQFF.

The chain employs TRBV6-1 and TRBJ2-7, with a weak D call TRBD1 (5 bases). V shed 6 bases and J shed 1 base, with 10 bases lying between them. CDR3 length: 13 residues. Germline V gene data show CDR1 as MNHNS and CDR2 as SASEGT. CDR3 sequence: CASRRRGSYEQYV. As DNA, the CDR3 is TGTGCCAGCAGAAGAAGGGGATCCTACGAGCAGTACGTC.

This clonotype was found a few times. The V call is TRBV27, the J call TRBJ1-2; D is ambiguous. V was shortened by 7 bases and J by 7 bases, with 10 bases between the two germline ends. CDR1 MNHEY and CDR2 SMNVEV come from the germline V gene (reference sequence). This CDR3 is built from 11 residues. The CDR3: CASMSVTGYTF. CDR3 nucleotides: TGTGCCAGCATGTCAGTCACTGGCTACACCTTC.

The chain couples TRBV20-1 to TRBJ2-7; TRBD2 matches 10 bases. V was clipped by 0 bases and J by 2 bases; unmatched bases: 4. Germline assignment: CDR1 DFQATT and CDR2 SNEGSKA (reference sequence). The CDR3 extends over 15 amino acids. CDR3 in DNA: TGCAGTGCTAGAGATGTGGGACTAGCGACCTACGAGCAGTACTTC. It codes for CSARDVGLATYEQYF.

This chain links TRBV6-2 or TRBV6-3 with TRBJ2-6; no firm D call. CDR1 MNHEY and CDR2 SVGEGT come from the germline V gene. Trimming stripped 6 bases from V and 0 bases from J, with 6 bases between. The CDR3 sequence is 14 residues long. CDR3 sequence: CASSTDSGANVLTF. Written as DNA, the CDR3 is TGTGCCAGCAGCACAGACTCTGGGGCCAACGTCCTGACTTTC.

The rearrangement links TRBV15 to TRBJ2-1; 7 bases map to TRBD2. V lost 0 bases, J lost 5 bases, and 1 base stayed unmatched. CDR1 is LNHNV, CDR2 YYDKDF, per germline (reference sequence). CDR3 length: 14 residues. CDR3 nucleotides: TGTGCCACCAGCAGAGATCTAGCGGACAATGAGCAGTTCTTC. Translating it yields CATSRDLADNEQFF.

A few counts support this clonotype. The V and J genes are TRBV2 and TRBJ1-2; D uncertain. With 4 bases removed from V and 6 bases from J, the gap between germline ends came to 12 bases. The CDR3 has 13 amino acids. Germline CDR1 reads SNHLY; CDR2 reads FYNNEI. CDR3 in amino acids: CASSGRPLNGYTF. The CDR3 coding sequence is TGTGCCAGCAGTGGCAGACCCTTGAATGGCTACACCTTC.